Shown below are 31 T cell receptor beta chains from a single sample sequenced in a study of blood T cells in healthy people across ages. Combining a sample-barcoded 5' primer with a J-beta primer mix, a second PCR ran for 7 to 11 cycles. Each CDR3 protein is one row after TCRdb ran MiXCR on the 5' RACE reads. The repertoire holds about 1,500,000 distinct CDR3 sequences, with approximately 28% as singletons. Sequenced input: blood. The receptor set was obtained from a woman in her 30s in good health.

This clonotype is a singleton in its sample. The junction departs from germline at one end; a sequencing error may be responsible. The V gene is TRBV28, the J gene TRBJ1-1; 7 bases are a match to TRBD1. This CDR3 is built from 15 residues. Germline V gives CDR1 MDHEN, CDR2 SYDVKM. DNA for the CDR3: TGCGCCAGCAGTTTAAGGGGGCCAGGGAACACTGAAGCTTTCTTT. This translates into CASSLRGPGNTEAFF.

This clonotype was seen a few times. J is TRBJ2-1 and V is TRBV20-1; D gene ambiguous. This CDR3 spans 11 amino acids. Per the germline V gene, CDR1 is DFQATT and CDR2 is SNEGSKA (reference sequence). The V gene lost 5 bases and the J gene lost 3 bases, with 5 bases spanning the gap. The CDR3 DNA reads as TGCAGTGCTGCAGACTACAATGAGCAGTTCTTC. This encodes CSAADYNEQFF.

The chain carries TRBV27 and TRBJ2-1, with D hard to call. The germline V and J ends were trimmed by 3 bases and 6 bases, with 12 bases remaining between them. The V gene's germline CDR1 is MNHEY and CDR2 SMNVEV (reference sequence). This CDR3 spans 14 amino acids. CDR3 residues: CASSLGSAGNEQFF. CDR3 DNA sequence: TGTGCCAGCAGTTTGGGGTCGGCCGGCAATGAGCAGTTCTTC.

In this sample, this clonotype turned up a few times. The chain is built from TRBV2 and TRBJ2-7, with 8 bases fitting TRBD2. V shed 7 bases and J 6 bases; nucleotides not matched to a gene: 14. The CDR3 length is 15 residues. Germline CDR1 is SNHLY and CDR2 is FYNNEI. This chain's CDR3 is CASTYRAGGSGEQYF. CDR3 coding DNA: TGTGCCAGCACCTACCGTGCGGGGGGTTCGGGCGAGCAGTACTTC.

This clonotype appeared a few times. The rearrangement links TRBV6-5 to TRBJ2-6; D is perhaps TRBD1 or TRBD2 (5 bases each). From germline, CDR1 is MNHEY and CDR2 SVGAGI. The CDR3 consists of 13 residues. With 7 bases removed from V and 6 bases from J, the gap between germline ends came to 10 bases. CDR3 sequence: CASTRGQANVLTF. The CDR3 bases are TGTGCCAGCACCCGGGGCCAGGCCAACGTCCTGACTTTC.

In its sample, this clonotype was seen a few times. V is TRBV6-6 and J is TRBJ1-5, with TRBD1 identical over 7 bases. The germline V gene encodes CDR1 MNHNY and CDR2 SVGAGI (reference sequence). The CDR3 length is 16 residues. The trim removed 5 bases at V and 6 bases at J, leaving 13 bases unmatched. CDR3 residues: CASSSHGGGYGQPQHF. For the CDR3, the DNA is TGTGCCAGCAGTAGCCATGGAGGGGGCTATGGTCAGCCCCAGCATTTT.

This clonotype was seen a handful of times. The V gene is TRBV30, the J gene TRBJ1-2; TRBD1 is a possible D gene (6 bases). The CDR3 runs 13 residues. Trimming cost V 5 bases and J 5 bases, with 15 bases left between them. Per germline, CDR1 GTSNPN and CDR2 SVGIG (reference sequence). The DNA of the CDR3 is TGTGCCTGGGGGAGGGACATTTCTTATGGCTACACCTTC. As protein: CAWGRDISYGYTF.

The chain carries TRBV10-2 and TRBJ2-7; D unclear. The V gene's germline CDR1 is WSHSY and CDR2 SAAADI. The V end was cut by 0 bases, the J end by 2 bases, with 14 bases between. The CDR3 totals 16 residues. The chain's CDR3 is CASSESIGTLTYEQYF. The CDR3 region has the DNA TGCGCCAGCAGTGAGTCTATAGGAACGCTAACCTACGAGCAGTACTTC.

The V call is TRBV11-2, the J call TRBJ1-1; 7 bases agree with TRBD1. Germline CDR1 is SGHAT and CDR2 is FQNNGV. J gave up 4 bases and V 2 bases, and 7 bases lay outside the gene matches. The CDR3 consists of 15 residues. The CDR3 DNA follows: TGTGCCAGCAGCTTATCGGGACAGTCCATCACTGAAGCTTTCTTT. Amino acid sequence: CASSLSGQSITEAFF.

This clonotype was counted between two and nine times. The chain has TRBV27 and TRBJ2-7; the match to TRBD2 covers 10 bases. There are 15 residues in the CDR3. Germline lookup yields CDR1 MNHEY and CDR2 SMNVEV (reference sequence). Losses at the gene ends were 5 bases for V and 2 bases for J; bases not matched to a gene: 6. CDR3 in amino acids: CASSTLAGPTYEQYF. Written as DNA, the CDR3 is TGTGCCAGCAGTACACTAGCGGGGCCCACCTACGAGCAGTACTTC.

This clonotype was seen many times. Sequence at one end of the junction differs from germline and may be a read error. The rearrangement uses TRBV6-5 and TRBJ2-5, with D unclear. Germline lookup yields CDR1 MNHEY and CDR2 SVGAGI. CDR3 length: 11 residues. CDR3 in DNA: TGCGCCAGCAAGGACCAAGAGACCCAGTACTTC. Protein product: CASKDQETQYF.

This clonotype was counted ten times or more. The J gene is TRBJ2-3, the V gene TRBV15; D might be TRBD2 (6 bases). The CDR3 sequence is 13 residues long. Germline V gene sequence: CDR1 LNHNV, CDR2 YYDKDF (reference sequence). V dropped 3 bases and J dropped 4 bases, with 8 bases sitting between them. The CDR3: CATSSRRADTQYF. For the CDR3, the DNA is TGTGCCACCAGCAGTCGGAGGGCAGATACGCAGTATTTT.

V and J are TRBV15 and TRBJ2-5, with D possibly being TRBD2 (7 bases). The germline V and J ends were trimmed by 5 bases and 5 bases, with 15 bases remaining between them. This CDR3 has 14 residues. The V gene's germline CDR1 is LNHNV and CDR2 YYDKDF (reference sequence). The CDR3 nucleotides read TGTGCCACCAGCGCCTACAGGGAGGGGGAGACCCAGTACTTC. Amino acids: CATSAYREGETQYF.

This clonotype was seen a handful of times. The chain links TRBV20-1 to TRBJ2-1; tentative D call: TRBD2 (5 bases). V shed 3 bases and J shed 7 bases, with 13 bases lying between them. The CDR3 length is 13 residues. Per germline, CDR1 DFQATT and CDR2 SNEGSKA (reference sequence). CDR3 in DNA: TGCAGTGCTAGCGGGAACGGGGTAAATGAGCAGTTCTTC. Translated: CSASGNGVNEQFF.

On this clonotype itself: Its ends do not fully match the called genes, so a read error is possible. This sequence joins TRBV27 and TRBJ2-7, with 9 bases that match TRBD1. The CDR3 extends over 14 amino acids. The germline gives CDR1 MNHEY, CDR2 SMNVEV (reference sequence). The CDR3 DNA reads TGTGCCAGCAGCCCGGACAGGGGTTCCTACAAGCAGTACTTC. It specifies CASSPDRGSYKQYF.

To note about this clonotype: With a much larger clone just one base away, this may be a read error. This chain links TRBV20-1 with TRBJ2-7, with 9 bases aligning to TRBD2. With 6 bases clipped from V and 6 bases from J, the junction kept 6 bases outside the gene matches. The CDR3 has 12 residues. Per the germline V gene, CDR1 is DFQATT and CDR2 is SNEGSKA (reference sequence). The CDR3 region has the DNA TGCAGTGCCACCGGGACTAGCTCCGAGCAGTACTTC. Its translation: CSATGTSSEQYF.

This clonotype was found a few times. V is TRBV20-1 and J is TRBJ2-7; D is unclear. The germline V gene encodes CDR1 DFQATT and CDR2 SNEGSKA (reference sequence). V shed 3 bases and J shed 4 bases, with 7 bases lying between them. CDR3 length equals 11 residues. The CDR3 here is CSAREIYEQYF. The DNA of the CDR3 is TGCAGTGCTAGGGAAATATACGAGCAGTACTTC.

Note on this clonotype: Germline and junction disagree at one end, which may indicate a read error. The CDR3 spells CAGSPGAQGTAEAFF. The CDR3 DNA sequence: TGTGCCGGCAGCCCAGGGGCGCAAGGGACAGCTGAAGCTTTCTTT. The V gene is TRBV3-1, the J gene TRBJ1-1; 7 nucleotides align to TRBD1. Germline V gene sequence: CDR1 LGHDT, CDR2 YNNKEL (reference sequence). The CDR3 totals 15 residues. The entire variable domain, with the rest obtained from reference TRBV3-1 and TRBJ1-1, is as follows: DTAVSQTPKYLVTQMGNDKSIKCEQNLGHDTMYWYKQDSKKFLKIMFSYNNKELIINETVPNRFSPKSPDKAHLNLHINSLELGDSAVYFCAGSPGAQGTAEAFFGQGTRLTVV.

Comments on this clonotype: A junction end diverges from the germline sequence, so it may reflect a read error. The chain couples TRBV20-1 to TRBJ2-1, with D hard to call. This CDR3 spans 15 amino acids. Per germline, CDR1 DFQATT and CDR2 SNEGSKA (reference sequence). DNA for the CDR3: TGCAGTGCTCCCTCGGTGGCCCTCTCCTACGATGAGCAGTTCTTC. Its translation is CSAPSVALSYDEQFF.

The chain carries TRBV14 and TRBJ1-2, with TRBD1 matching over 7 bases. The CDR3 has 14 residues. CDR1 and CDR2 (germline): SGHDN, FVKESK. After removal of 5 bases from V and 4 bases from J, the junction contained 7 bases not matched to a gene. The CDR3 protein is CASSLTGNLYGYTF. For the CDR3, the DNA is TGTGCCAGCAGCTTGACAGGGAACCTCTATGGCTACACCTTC. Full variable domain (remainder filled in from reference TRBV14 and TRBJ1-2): EAGVTQFPSHSVIEKGQTVTLRCDPISGHDNLYWYRRVMGKEIKFLLHFVKESKQDESGMPNNRFLAERTGGTYSTLKVQPAELEDSGVYFCASSLTGNLYGYTFGSGTRLTVV.

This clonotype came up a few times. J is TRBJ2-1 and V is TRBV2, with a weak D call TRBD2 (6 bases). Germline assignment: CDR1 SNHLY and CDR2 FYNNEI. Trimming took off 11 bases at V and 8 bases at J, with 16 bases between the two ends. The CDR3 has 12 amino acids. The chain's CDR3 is CAARPEGYEQFF. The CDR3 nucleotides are TGTGCCGCCAGGCCGGAGGGGTATGAGCAGTTCTTC.

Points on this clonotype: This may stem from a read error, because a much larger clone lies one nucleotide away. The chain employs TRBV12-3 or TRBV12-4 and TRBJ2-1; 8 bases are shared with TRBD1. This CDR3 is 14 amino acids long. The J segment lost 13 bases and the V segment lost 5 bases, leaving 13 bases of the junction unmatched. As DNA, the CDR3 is TGTGCCAGCAGTGCCGGACAGGGAGCGGAGACCCAGTTCTTC. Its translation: CASSAGQGAETQFF.

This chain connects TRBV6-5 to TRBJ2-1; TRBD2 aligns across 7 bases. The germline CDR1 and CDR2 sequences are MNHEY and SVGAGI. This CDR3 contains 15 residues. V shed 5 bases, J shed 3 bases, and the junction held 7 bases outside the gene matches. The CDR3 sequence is CASSPKRGNYNEQFF. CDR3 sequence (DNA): TGTGCCAGCAGTCCAAAGCGGGGAAACTACAATGAGCAGTTCTTC.

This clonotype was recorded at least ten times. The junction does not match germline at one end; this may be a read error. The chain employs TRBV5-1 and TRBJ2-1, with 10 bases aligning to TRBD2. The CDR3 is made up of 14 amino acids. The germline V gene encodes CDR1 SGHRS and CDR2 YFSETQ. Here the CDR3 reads CASSGGGSYNEQFF. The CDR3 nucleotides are TGTGCCAGCAGCGGGGGGGGCTCCTACAATGAGCAGTTCTTC.

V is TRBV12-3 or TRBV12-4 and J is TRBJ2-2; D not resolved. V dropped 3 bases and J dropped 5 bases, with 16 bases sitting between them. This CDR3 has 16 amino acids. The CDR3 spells CASSFGAIQGTGELFF. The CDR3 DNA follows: TGTGCCAGCAGTTTCGGAGCGATTCAAGGAACCGGGGAGCTGTTTTTT.

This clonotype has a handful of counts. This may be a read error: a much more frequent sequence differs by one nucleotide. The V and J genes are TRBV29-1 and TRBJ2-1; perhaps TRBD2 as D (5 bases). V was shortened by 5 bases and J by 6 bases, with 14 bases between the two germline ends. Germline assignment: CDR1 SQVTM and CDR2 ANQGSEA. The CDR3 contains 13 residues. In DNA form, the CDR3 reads TGCAGCGTTTCGAGGGCTTTAGGCAATGAGCAGTTCTTC. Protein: CSVSRALGNEQFF.

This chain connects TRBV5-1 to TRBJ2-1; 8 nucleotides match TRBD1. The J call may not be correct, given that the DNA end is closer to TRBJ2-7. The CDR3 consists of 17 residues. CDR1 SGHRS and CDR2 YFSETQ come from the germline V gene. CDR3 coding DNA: TGCGCCAGCAGTCAACCAACCGCAGGGGGCACTCTCAATGAGCAGTACTTC. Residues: CASSQPTAGGTLNEQYF.

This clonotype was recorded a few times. The CDR3 DNA reads as TGTGCCAGCAGTTACAAGACAGGGATCAACGGCTACACCTTC. Amino acids: CASSYKTGINGYTF. V gene TRBV6-5 combines with J gene TRBJ1-2; TRBD1 matches 7 bases. The CDR3 runs to 14 residues. Germline V gene sequence: CDR1 MNHEY, CDR2 SVGAGI. Trimming removed 2 bases from V and 8 bases from J; junction bases left unmatched: 8.

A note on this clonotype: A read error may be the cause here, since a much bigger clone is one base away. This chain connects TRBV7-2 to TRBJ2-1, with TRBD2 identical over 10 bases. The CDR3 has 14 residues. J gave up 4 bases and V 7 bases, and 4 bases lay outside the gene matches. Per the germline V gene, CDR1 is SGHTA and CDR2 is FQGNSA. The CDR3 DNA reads TGTGCCAGCAACTCTAGCGGGAGTTACAATGAGCAGTTCTTC. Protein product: CASNSSGSYNEQFF.

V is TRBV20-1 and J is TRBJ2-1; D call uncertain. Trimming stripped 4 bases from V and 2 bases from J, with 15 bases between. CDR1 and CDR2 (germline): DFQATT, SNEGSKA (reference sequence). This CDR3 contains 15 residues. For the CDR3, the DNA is TGCAGTGCTATATTTGGCGAGGTAACCTACAATGAGCAGTTCTTC. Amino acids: CSAIFGEVTYNEQFF.

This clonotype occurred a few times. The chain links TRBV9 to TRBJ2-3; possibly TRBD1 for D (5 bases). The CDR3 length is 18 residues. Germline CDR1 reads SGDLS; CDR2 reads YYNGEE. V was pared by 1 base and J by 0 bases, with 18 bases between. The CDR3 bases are TGTGCCAGCAGCGTATTGGGGCGGCCAGACTTAAGCACAGATACGCAGTATTTT. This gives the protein CASSVLGRPDLSTDTQYF. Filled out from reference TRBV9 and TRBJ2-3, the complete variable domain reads DSGVTQTPKHLITATGQRVTLRCSPRSGDLSVYWYQQSLDQGLQFLIQYYNGEERAKGNILERFSAQQFPDLHSELNLSSLELGDSALYFCASSVLGRPDLSTDTQYFGPGTRLTVL.